The 5 T cell receptor beta chains given below trace back to one sample, sequenced in a study of shared clonotypes between healthy human individuals. Sequencing used immunoSEQ multiplex PCR; TCRdb keeps in-frame clones, though not all of them. The sample has nearly 1,000,000 clones, 60% to 85% seen once. Sequencing input: memory CD4+ T cells sorted from blood. The subset: CD45RA-negative fraction. The receptors stem from a man aged 18 to 30 in good health.

The J gene is TRBJ1-5, the V gene TRBV6-1; 7 positions agree with TRBD1. The CDR3 has 15 amino acids. J gave up 3 bases and V 7 bases, and 9 bases lay outside the gene matches. Germline CDR1 is MNHNS and CDR2 is SASEGT. This CDR3 is CASIGSTGYNQPQHF. CDR3 coding DNA: TGTGCCAGCATTGGATCGACAGGGTACAATCAGCCCCAGCATTTT.

The chain carries TRBV5-1 and TRBJ1-3; 9 nucleotides match TRBD1. The V gene end was trimmed by 4 bases and the J gene end by 7 bases; junction bases not matched to a gene: 9. The CDR3 runs 15 residues. Germline CDR1 reads SGHRS; CDR2 reads YFSETQ. Written as DNA, the CDR3 is TGCGCCAGCAGCCCCCGGACAGGGGACGGGAACACCATATATTTT. This codes for CASSPRTGDGNTIYF.

This chain joins TRBV6-6 and TRBJ2-7, with TRBD1 matching 7 bases. CDR1 MNHNY and CDR2 SVGAGI come from the germline V gene (reference sequence). This CDR3 is built from 14 residues. V dropped 2 bases and J dropped 1; count of bases not matched to a gene: 2. The CDR3 DNA reads as TGTGCCAGCAGTTACCGGACAGGATCCTACGAGCAGTACTTC. This encodes CASSYRTGSYEQYF.

As regards this clone: The sample has other DNA sequences that encode this CDR3 too. The rearrangement joins TRBV5-1 to TRBJ2-7; D ambiguous. V was pared by 0 bases and J by 2 bases, with 9 bases between. This CDR3 region has 14 residues. Per germline, CDR1 SGHRS and CDR2 YFSETQ. The CDR3 region has the DNA TGCGCCAGCAGCTTGGCCGCTACTACCTACGAGCAGTACTTC. This encodes CASSLAATTYEQYF.

This clone came up once. V is TRBV7-9 and J is TRBJ1-1, with D maybe TRBD1 (5 bases). The length of the CDR3 is 13 residues. Germline lookup yields CDR1 SEHNR and CDR2 FQNEAQ (reference sequence). The V gene lost 6 bases and the J gene lost 0 bases, with 8 bases spanning the gap. The DNA of the CDR3 is TGTGCCAGCAGTAGAGGGGTGAACACTGAAGCTTTCTTT. It codes for CASSRGVNTEAFF.